This T cell receptor (beta chain) stems from a study of blood T cell repertoires in COVID-19. Assay: immunoSEQ multiplex PCR; the TCRdb copy retains only in-frame clones and omits some. The sample records 90,000 or so clones, about 79% being singletons. The TCR was taken from a man aged 60-69 years with acute or convalescent COVID-19. The sequenced sample consisted of peripheral blood.

The CDR3 loop reads CATSNRDRVSEKLFF. The CDR3 DNA reads as TGTGCCACCAGCAACCGGGACAGGGTTAGCGAAAAACTGTTTTTT. The chain combines TRBV15 with TRBJ1-4, with TRBD1 matching over 9 bases. The germline V gene has CDR1 LNHNV and CDR2 YYDKDF (reference sequence). V shed 4 bases, J shed 8 bases, and the junction held 8 bases outside the gene matches. The CDR3 runs to 15 residues.